Below, 30 T cell receptor beta chains from the same sample are listed, as sequenced in a study of early T cells in non-severe SARS-CoV-2 infection (dated by TCRdb to the early 2020s). Library preparation used 5' RACE. The sequencer listed for this sample is NextSeq 500. TCRdb reprocessing: public reads trimmed at Q25 with fastp, clones called with MiXCR, in-frame beta chains kept. Each CDR3 protein appears once, grouped with its most common genes and DNA. The table for this sample lists around 100,000 distinct CDR3 sequences; around 13% of them were counted only once. The top ten hold approximately 6.4% of the sample. Specimen: whole blood. The receptor source for this set is an adult who was a healthcare worker with PCR-confirmed SARS-CoV-2 infection or an uninfected control (not recorded which).

This clonotype has just a few counts. The chain recombines TRBV19 with TRBJ2-1; no firm D call. CDR1 LNHDA and CDR2 SQIVND come from the germline V gene (reference sequence). The CDR3 sequence is 14 residues long. Trimming stripped 5 bases from V and 4 bases from J, with 12 bases between. The DNA of the CDR3 is TGTGCCAGTAGTGTGACTCACACTTACAATGAGCAGTTCTTC. Encoded protein: CASSVTHTYNEQFF.

This clonotype was detected a few times. In DNA, the CDR3 is TGTGCCAGCAGCCGGGGGGATACGCAGTATTTT. This codes for CASSRGDTQYF. The rearrangement uses TRBV3-1 and TRBJ2-3; D is tentatively TRBD1 or TRBD2 (5 bases each). Germline V gene lookup returns CDR1 LGHDT and CDR2 YNNKEL (reference sequence). Trimming took 4 bases from V and 6 from J, leaving 5 bases between them. The CDR3 consists of 11 residues.

Regarding this clonotype: It may be a read error: a sequence one base away is much more abundant. The V gene is TRBV6-1, the J gene TRBJ2-7, with D perhaps TRBD1 or TRBD2 (5 bases each). The germline CDR1 and CDR2 sequences are MNHNS and SASEGT. This CDR3 is 16 amino acids long. Here the CDR3 DNA reads TGTGTCAGCACCTATTCATCGGGACGGGCTGTTGAGAAGCAGTACTTC. Residues: CVSTYSSGRAVEKQYF.

This clonotype was observed a handful of times. The V gene is TRBV11-2, the J gene TRBJ2-2; D possibly corresponds to TRBD2 (5 bases). The V and J ends lost 4 bases and 8 bases respectively, with 20 bases between them. The CDR3 runs to 16 residues. Looked up from germline, CDR1 is SGHAT and CDR2 is FQNNGV. The CDR3 loop reads CASSSPRELVGGELFF. The CDR3 DNA sequence: TGTGCCAGCAGCTCGCCGCGCGAACTAGTTGGGGGGGAGCTGTTTTTT.

In its sample, this clonotype was seen many times. In DNA form, the CDR3 reads TGTGCCAGCAGCACCCGGACTAGGGTAGACTACGAGCAGTACTTC. As protein: CASSTRTRVDYEQYF. J is TRBJ2-7 and V is TRBV11-2; 7 bases agree with TRBD2. Germline assignment: CDR1 SGHAT and CDR2 FQNNGV. The CDR3 sequence is 15 residues long. V was pared by 5 bases and J by 3 bases, with 10 bases of the junction left unmatched. Based on the CDR3 plus reference TRBV11-2 and TRBJ2-7, the full variable domain is EAGVAQSPRYKIIEKRQSVAFWCNPISGHATLYWYQQILGQGPKLLIQFQNNGVVDDSQLPKDRFSAERLKGVDSTLKIQPAKLEDSAVYLCASSTRTRVDYEQYFGPGTRLTVT.

This clonotype appeared many times. The chain combines TRBV29-1 with TRBJ1-1; 8 positions match TRBD1. Germline V gives CDR1 SQVTM, CDR2 ANQGSEA. Trimming at V came to 5 bases and at J to 11 bases, leaving 7 bases not matched to a gene. This CDR3 region has 11 residues. CDR3 DNA: TGCAGCGTTTCAGGGGGCGCGGGCGCTTTCTTT. The encoded protein is CSVSGGAGAFF.

This clonotype was seen only a few times. The CDR3 sequence: CASSFMGVGDTQYF. The CDR3 DNA reads TGTGCCAGCAGCTTTATGGGTGTTGGAGATACGCAGTATTTT. The rearrangement joins TRBV7-9 to TRBJ2-3; D gene unclear. CDR1 and CDR2 (germline): SEHNR, FQNEAQ (reference sequence). The ends were cut back, 3 bases at V and 5 bases at J, with 12 bases in the middle. This CDR3 has 14 residues.

The table lists this clonotype with many counts. J is TRBJ2-7 and V is TRBV9; 9 nucleotides align to TRBD2. Looked up from germline, CDR1 is SGDLS and CDR2 is YYNGEE. V dropped 4 bases and J dropped 4; count of bases not matched to a gene: 9. This CDR3 is built from 15 residues. This CDR3 is CASSPGLAGWYEQYF. The CDR3 coding sequence is TGTGCCAGCAGCCCAGGGCTAGCGGGATGGTACGAGCAGTACTTC.

This clonotype showed up just a few times. V and J are TRBV19 and TRBJ2-7; D ambiguous. V lost 8 bases and J 6 bases, leaving 14 bases between the germline ends. Germline CDR1 is LNHDA and CDR2 is SQIVND (reference sequence). The CDR3 consists of 12 residues. CDR3 sequence: CASAAGASEQYF. The CDR3 bases are TGTGCCAGTGCCGCAGGTGCAAGCGAGCAGTACTTC.

The chain carries TRBV5-1 and TRBJ2-2; unclear D gene. Germline loops: CDR1 SGHRS, CDR2 YFSETQ. The CDR3 runs to 15 residues. Trimming removed 0 bases at V and 6 bases at J, with 12 bases between. The CDR3: CASSLEERTSGELFF. Here the CDR3 DNA reads TGCGCCAGCAGCTTGGAGGAGCGAACATCCGGGGAGCTGTTTTTT. The whole variable domain, remainder taken from reference TRBV5-1 and TRBJ2-2, is KAGVTQTPRYLIKTRGQQVTLSCSPISGHRSVSWYQQTPGQGLQFLFEYFSETQRNKGNFPGRFSGRQFSNSRSEMNVSTLELGDSALYLCASSLEERTSGELFFGEGSRLTVL.

This clonotype was counted many times. CDR3 amino acids: CATTPGTSSYNEQFF. Here the CDR3 DNA reads TGTGCCACCACCCCCGGGACTAGCTCCTACAATGAGCAGTTCTTC. This sequence joins TRBV10-3 and TRBJ2-1, with 8 bases identical to TRBD2. This CDR3 is 15 amino acids long. After removal of 10 bases from V and 0 bases from J, the junction contained 8 bases not matched to a gene. Germline V gene sequence: CDR1 ENHRY, CDR2 SYGVKD.

CDR3 in DNA: TGTGCCAGCAGCTCTTCCGGGACAGGGCCCCCCGAGCAGTACTTC. It codes for CASSSSGTGPPEQYF. The rearrangement links TRBV7-2 to TRBJ2-7; 9 positions agree with TRBD1. V shed 4 bases and J 6 bases; nucleotides not matched to a gene: 10. Per the germline V gene, CDR1 is SGHTA and CDR2 is FQGNSA. The CDR3 sequence is 15 residues long. The full variable domain, rest sourced from reference TRBV7-2 and TRBJ2-7, is GAGVSQSPSNKVTEKGKDVELRCDPISGHTALYWYRQSLGQGLEFLIYFQGNSAPDKSGLPSDRFSAERTGGSVSTLTIQRTQQEDSAVYLCASSSSGTGPPEQYFGPGTRLTVT.

This clonotype was seen at least ten times. The chain has TRBV20-1 and TRBJ2-3; 9 nucleotides line up with TRBD2. Germline CDR1 and CDR2: DFQATT and SNEGSKA (reference sequence). The CDR3 spans 16 residues. V shed 0 bases and J 2 bases; nucleotides not matched to a gene: 6. The CDR3 here is CSARDIRGRDTDTQYF. CDR3 bases: TGCAGTGCTAGAGATATTCGCGGGAGGGACACAGATACGCAGTATTTT.

At least ten counts were recorded for this clonotype. The chain couples TRBV20-1 to TRBJ2-4; 8 bases fit TRBD1. The V and J ends lost 0 bases and 6 bases, in that order; junction bases with no gene match: 7. CDR1 and CDR2 from the germline V gene are DFQATT and SNEGSKA (reference sequence). The CDR3 totals 15 residues. In DNA form, the CDR3 reads TGCAGTGCTAGAGATAGGGCAGGGGGCGGAAACATTCAGTACTTC. Translating it yields CSARDRAGGGNIQYF.

The chain couples TRBV7-9 to TRBJ1-2, with a weak D call TRBD1 (6 bases). The CDR3 is 14 residues long. Germline V gene lookup returns CDR1 SEHNR and CDR2 FQNEAQ (reference sequence). Trimming shortened V by 3 bases and J by 8 bases, and 16 bases separated the two germline ends. The CDR3 sequence is CASSFLQGFAGYTF. The CDR3 DNA reads TGTGCCAGCAGCTTCTTACAGGGATTTGCCGGCTACACCTTC.

This clonotype was seen a handful of times. Written as DNA, the CDR3 is TGTGCCAGCAGTCCGGGACTCCCGCCCGAGCAGTACTTC. It is translated as CASSPGLPPEQYF. The rearrangement uses TRBV12-3 or TRBV12-4 and TRBJ2-7; tentatively, D is TRBD2 (6 bases). Trimming took off 5 bases at V and 6 bases at J, with 14 bases between the two ends. The CDR3 spans 13 residues.

This clonotype came up a few times. The chain carries TRBV21-1 and TRBJ1-1. TRBV21-1 has pseudogene status. The CDR3 covers 12 residues. CDR3 region: CASSKGEGTAFF. The CDR3 DNA sequence: TGTGCCAGCAGCAAAGGGGAGGGGACGGCTTTCTTT.

This clonotype has only a few counts. The chain couples TRBV15 to TRBJ2-5; perhaps TRBD2 as D (6 bases). The germline V and J ends were trimmed by 2 bases and 5 bases, with 21 bases remaining between them. There are 17 residues in the CDR3. The germline V gene has CDR1 LNHNV and CDR2 YYDKDF (reference sequence). The CDR3 loop reads CATSRPPLETRIETQYF. The CDR3 nucleotides read TGTGCCACCAGCAGACCCCCTCTTGAGACTAGAATCGAGACCCAGTACTTC.

The chain combines TRBV29-1 with TRBJ1-1; D unclear. CDR3 length equals 13 residues. CDR1 and CDR2 (germline): SQVTM, ANQGSEA. The V and J ends lost 4 bases and 0 bases respectively, with 9 bases between them. This chain's CDR3 is CSVAVGMNTEAFF. CDR3 coding DNA: TGCAGCGTTGCTGTGGGGATGAACACTGAAGCTTTCTTT. Combining the CDR3 with reference TRBV29-1 and TRBJ1-1 gives the whole variable domain SAVISQKPSRDICQRGTSLTIQCQVDSQVTMMFWYRQQPGQSLTLIATANQGSEATYESGFVIDKFPISRPNLTFSTLTVSNMSPEDSSIYLCSVAVGMNTEAFFGQGTRLTVV.

This clonotype was picked up many times. The chain has TRBV6-2 or TRBV6-3 and TRBJ2-3, with TRBD2 identical over 7 bases. Germline assignment: CDR1 MNHEY and CDR2 SVGEGT. Trimming cost V 2 bases and J 6 bases; bases outside gene matches: 11. The CDR3 has 16 amino acids. The CDR3 bases are TGTGCCAGCAGTTACCTTCGCGGGAGTGACGAGGATACGCAGTATTTT. It specifies CASSYLRGSDEDTQYF.

The V gene is TRBV7-4, the J gene TRBJ1-1; a possible D gene is TRBD1 (6 bases). The CDR3 has 15 residues. Germline CDR1 and CDR2: SGHVT and SQSDAQ. V lost 11 bases to trimming and J lost 1 base, with 20 bases between them. The CDR3 reads CAAAPVGGPNTEAFF. The CDR3 nucleotides read TGTGCCGCAGCTCCGGTGGGGGGGCCGAACACTGAAGCTTTCTTT.

This clonotype was detected ten times or more. In nucleotides, the CDR3 is TGTGCCATCAGTGGTGGGGGAGGAGGTCAGCCCCAGCATTTT. It specifies CAISGGGGGQPQHF. The rearrangement links TRBV10-3 to TRBJ1-5; possible D gene TRBD1, 5 bases. CDR1 ENHRY and CDR2 SYGVKD come from the germline V gene. V lost 4 bases, J lost 6 bases, and 13 bases lay in between. CDR3 length: 14 residues.

In this sample, this clonotype turned up many times. V and J are TRBV4-2 and TRBJ2-7; D possibly uses TRBD1 or TRBD2 (5 bases each). The CDR3 length is 15 residues. The germline V gene has CDR1 LGHNA and CDR2 YNFKEQ. Trimming removed 4 bases from V and 4 bases from J, with 17 bases in between. The CDR3: CASSLEGTRQYEQYF. The CDR3 bases are TGTGCCAGCAGCCTCGAAGGGACCCGTCAATACGAGCAGTACTTC.

The chain is built from TRBV12-3 or TRBV12-4 and TRBJ2-1; a weak D match, TRBD2 (6 bases). Between the trimmed V and J ends, which lost 5 bases and 0 bases, there was a span of 20 bases. The CDR3 sequence is 18 residues long. The CDR3 DNA follows: TGTGCCAGCAGTGGGGCTAGCGTGAGGCCGAGCTCCTACAATGAGCAGTTCTTC. It translates to CASSGASVRPSSYNEQFF.

The chain has TRBV20-1 and TRBJ2-3; no clear D gene. The CDR3 is 13 amino acids. Trimming removed 3 bases at V and 0 bases at J, with 7 bases between. Per germline, CDR1 DFQATT and CDR2 SNEGSKA (reference sequence). The CDR3 region has the DNA TGCAGTGCTAGGCCGGACAGCACAGATACGCAGTATTTT. This gives the protein CSARPDSTDTQYF.

Only a few counts were recorded for this clonotype. The rearrangement uses TRBV30 and TRBJ2-3, with a tentative D call TRBD2 (5 bases). The CDR3 runs to 14 residues. Germline V gene sequence: CDR1 GTSNPN, CDR2 SVGIG (reference sequence). V gave up 2 bases and J gave up 1 base, with 10 bases separating them. DNA of the CDR3: TGTGCCTGGAGTAAGGGTAGCGGCACAGATACGCAGTATTTT. Its protein product is CAWSKGSGTDTQYF.

The chain is built from TRBV29-1 and TRBJ2-7; TRBD2 matches 10 bases. The trim removed 6 bases at V and 2 bases at J, leaving 16 bases unmatched. The CDR3 is 17 residues long. From germline, CDR1 is SQVTM and CDR2 ANQGSEA. DNA for the CDR3: TGCAGCGTGTTAATAGCGGGAGGCGCGGCTGATACCTACGAGCAGTACTTC. Translation gives CSVLIAGGAADTYEQYF.

This clonotype was seen many times. V and J are TRBV12-3 or TRBV12-4 and TRBJ1-3; no firm D call. V lost 2 bases and J 4 bases, leaving 3 bases between the germline ends. The CDR3 length is 12 residues. Here the CDR3 reads CASSLIGNTIYF. CDR3 DNA sequence: TGTGCCAGCAGTTTAATAGGAAACACCATATATTTT.

This clonotype was seen many times. The chain carries TRBV7-6 and TRBJ1-1, with a weak D call TRBD1 (6 bases). CDR1 and CDR2 from the germline V gene are SGHVS and FNYEAQ. Trimming removed 6 bases from V and 6 bases from J, with 17 bases in between. CDR3 length equals 14 residues. DNA of the CDR3: TGTGCCAGCAGGCTTACAAGGGGGGCTGCTGAAGCTTTCTTT. The encoded protein is CASRLTRGAAEAFF.

The rearrangement uses TRBV18 and TRBJ2-4; 8 positions agree with TRBD1. Germline CDR1 and CDR2: KGHSH and LQKENI. The CDR3 runs 15 residues. V shed 3 bases and J 8 bases; nucleotides not matched to a gene: 9. The CDR3, as DNA: TGTGCCAGCTCACCTAGGGACAGGCGGCGGGACATTCAGTACTTC. It specifies CASSPRDRRRDIQYF.